Following are 27 T cell receptor beta chains from one sample sequenced in a study of cytomegalovirus exposure and HLA in healthy donors. The protocol was immunoSEQ multiplex PCR, while the TCRdb copy is restricted to in-frame clones and leaves out a portion. There are about 75,000 clones in the sample; around 81% occur only once, and around 2.9% lies in the top ten. Sequenced: PBMCs. The origin of the receptors is a man aged 25-45 years in good health and CMV-seronegative.

The chain has TRBV15 and TRBJ2-5; 7 bases map to TRBD1. This CDR3 is 14 amino acids long. The germline gives CDR1 LNHNV, CDR2 YYDKDF (reference sequence). V shed 5 bases and J 1 base; nucleotides not matched to a gene: 4. In nucleotides, the CDR3 is TGTGCCACCAGCGCAGGGGGTACCCAAGAGACCCAGTACTTC. This sequence encodes CATSAGGTQETQYF.

The chain is built from TRBV19 and TRBJ2-5; possibly TRBD2 for D (5 bases). The CDR3 is 16 amino acids. CDR1 and CDR2 (germline): LNHDA, SQIVND (reference sequence). Between the trimmed V and J ends, which lost 3 bases and 7 bases, there was a span of 21 bases. The CDR3 is CASSINRRSRRGTQYF. The CDR3 DNA reads as TGTGCCAGTAGTATTAATCGTCGGTCACGTCGGGGGACCCAGTACTTC.

V is TRBV29-1 and J is TRBJ2-6; TRBD1 might be the D (5 bases). The CDR3 is 17 amino acids. The germline gives CDR1 SQVTM, CDR2 ANQGSEA. V lost 0 bases and J lost 0, with 12 bases in between. The CDR3 nucleotides read TGCAGCGTTGAAGATCTTAGGGGCTTCTCTGGGGCCAACGTCCTGACTTTC. Translated, it gives CSVEDLRGFSGANVLTF.

The J gene is TRBJ2-4, the V gene TRBV7-9; D possibly corresponds to TRBD1 (8 bases). The CDR3 length is 16 residues. Germline values: CDR1 SEHNR, CDR2 FQNEAQ (reference sequence). V was cut by 1 base and J by 6 bases, with 16 bases left in between. DNA of the CDR3: TGTGCCAGCAGCTTAGGAGGGAACAGGGGGGGAAACATTCAGTACTTC. This encodes CASSLGGNRGGNIQYF.

J is TRBJ1-1 and V is TRBV6-5; a weak D match, TRBD1 (6 bases). Per the germline V gene, CDR1 is MNHEY and CDR2 is SVGAGI. V was trimmed by 2 bases and J by 5 bases, leaving 15 bases between them. The CDR3 is 15 residues long. CDR3 sequence reads: CASSYGRGGETEAFF. The CDR3 DNA follows: TGTGCCAGCAGTTACGGGAGGGGGGGAGAAACTGAAGCTTTCTTT.

This chain joins TRBV6-4 and TRBJ2-3, with TRBD2 as a possible D gene (6 bases). Deletions cut 0 bases from V and 5 bases from J, with 12 bases between. Germline assignment: CDR1 MRHNA and CDR2 SNTAGT. The CDR3 spans 15 residues. The CDR3: CASSDSSGRGDTQYF. CDR3 nucleotide sequence: TGTGCCAGCAGTGACTCGTCAGGGCGGGGAGATACGCAGTATTTT.

V and J are TRBV5-1 and TRBJ1-1, with 8 bases fitting TRBD1. J was trimmed by 4 bases and V by 2 bases; bases with no gene match: 4. The CDR3 consists of 14 residues. CDR1 and CDR2 (germline): SGHRS, YFSETQ. CDR3 amino acids: CASSFDRGGTEAFF. DNA for the CDR3: TGCGCCAGCAGCTTTGACAGGGGTGGCACTGAAGCTTTCTTT.

V and J are TRBV6-4 and TRBJ1-1; unclear D gene. Trimming took off 9 bases at V and 5 bases at J, with 13 bases between the two ends. The CDR3 has 12 residues. The germline V gene has CDR1 MRHNA and CDR2 SNTAGT. CDR3 sequence (DNA): TGTGCCAGACATGGGCTGAGAACTGAAGCTTTCTTT. It yields the protein CARHGLRTEAFF.

V and J are TRBV6-5 and TRBJ2-7; possible D gene TRBD2, 6 bases. Trimming took 6 bases from V and 4 from J, leaving 13 bases between them. Looked up from germline, CDR1 is MNHEY and CDR2 is SVGAGI. The CDR3 is made up of 13 amino acids. The CDR3 region is CASSPGGRYEQYF. The CDR3 DNA reads as TGTGCCAGCAGCCCCGGAGGGAGGTACGAGCAGTACTTC.

V is TRBV10-3 and J is TRBJ2-7; TRBD1 is a possible D gene (5 bases). Trimming removed 11 bases at V and 3 bases at J, with 11 bases between. Germline V gene sequence: CDR1 ENHRY, CDR2 SYGVKD. The CDR3 length is 11 residues. The CDR3 here is CAASDNYEQYV. CDR3 nucleotides: TGTGCCGCCTCGGACAACTACGAGCAGTACGTC.

The genes are TRBV4-2 and TRBJ1-1, with D uncertain. CDR1 and CDR2 (germline): LGHNA, YNFKEQ. The V end was cut by 0 bases, the J end by 10 bases, with 15 bases between. The CDR3 totals 14 residues. CDR3 nucleotide sequence: TGTGCCAGCAGCCAAGACATTTTAGGCGGGTTAGCTTTCTTT. Its translation is CASSQDILGGLAFF.

The rearrangement joins TRBV9 to TRBJ2-5; 16 bases match TRBD2. The J segment lost 5 bases and the V segment lost 3 bases, leaving 7 bases of the junction unmatched. This CDR3 is 17 amino acids long. In germline, CDR1 is SGDLS, CDR2 YYNGEE. For the CDR3, the DNA is TGTGCCAGCAGCGCCGGGACTAGCGGGGGGGCAGGGGAGACCCAGTACTTC. Its translation is CASSAGTSGGAGETQYF.

The rearrangement links TRBV27 to TRBJ2-2; D gene uncertain. Trimming took 3 bases from V and 3 from J, leaving 11 bases between them. Germline-derived CDR1 and CDR2 are MNHEY and SMNVEV (reference sequence). This CDR3 is built from 15 residues. The CDR3 bases are TGTGCCAGCAGTTTCGTCGGGTCGGACACCGGGGAGCTGTTTTTT. Translation gives CASSFVGSDTGELFF.

The chain carries TRBV9 and TRBJ2-3; the match to TRBD2 covers 7 bases. V lost 3 bases and J lost 1; bases outside the gene matches: 5. Germline V gene sequence: CDR1 SGDLS, CDR2 YYNGEE. CDR3 length equals 15 residues. The CDR3 nucleotides are TGTGCCAGCAGCGATCTAGCGGCAGGCACAGATACGCAGTATTTT. This translates into CASSDLAAGTDTQYF.

The chain combines TRBV7-3 with TRBJ2-1, with TRBD2 identical over 8 bases. Germline V gives CDR1 SGHTA, CDR2 FQGTGA. The CDR3 runs 14 residues. J was trimmed by 9 bases and V by 5 bases; bases with no gene match: 9. The chain's CDR3 is CASSTGTSGSEQFF. The CDR3 DNA sequence: TGTGCCAGCAGCACCGGGACTAGTGGAAGTGAGCAGTTCTTC.

For this clone: This sample also contains other DNA sequences that code for the same CDR3. The V gene is TRBV2, the J gene TRBJ1-1, with a tentative D call TRBD1 (5 bases). Germline V lookup: CDR1 SNHLY, CDR2 FYNNEI. The V end lost 9 bases, the J end lost 6 bases, and 23 bases lay between the germline ends. The CDR3 covers 15 residues. CDR3 sequence (DNA): TGTGCCAGGCGGGAGGGGCGGACGAAACGGGCTGAAGCTTTCTTT. Translated: CARREGRTKRAEAFF.

V and J are TRBV7-2 and TRBJ1-4; possibly TRBD1 for D (5 bases). The CDR3 consists of 13 residues. Germline CDR1 is SGHTA and CDR2 is FQGNSA. Between the trimmed V and J ends, which lost 4 bases and 8 bases, there was a span of 11 bases. CDR3 protein: CASSYRGGEKLFF. CDR3 DNA sequence: TGTGCCAGCAGCTACCGCGGGGGGGAAAAACTGTTTTTT.

CDR3: CATSRGYSYNEQFF. As DNA, the CDR3 is TGTGCCACCAGCAGAGGATACAGCTACAATGAGCAGTTCTTC. The chain recombines TRBV15 with TRBJ2-1, with D uncertain. Germline values: CDR1 LNHNV, CDR2 YYDKDF (reference sequence). V lost 1 base, J lost 3 bases, and 7 bases lay in between. This CDR3 is 14 amino acids long. Filled out from reference TRBV15 and TRBJ2-1, the complete variable domain reads DAMVIQNPRYQVTQFGKPVTLSCSQTLNHNVMYWYQQKSSQAPKLLFHYYDKDFNNEADTPDNFQSRRPNTSFCFLDIRSPGLGDTAMYLCATSRGYSYNEQFFGPGTRLTVL.

The chain uses TRBV9 and TRBJ2-1; D might be TRBD2 (6 bases). The CDR3 spans 14 residues. The V end was cut by 0 bases, the J end by 8 bases, with 12 bases between. Germline loops: CDR1 SGDLS, CDR2 YYNGEE. The CDR3 region is CASSVAKRVDEQFF. CDR3 DNA: TGTGCCAGCAGCGTAGCAAAGCGGGTTGATGAGCAGTTCTTC.

The V gene is TRBV28, the J gene TRBJ1-1; 8 bases align to TRBD1. Per the germline V gene, CDR1 is MDHEN and CDR2 is SYDVKM. This CDR3 is 13 amino acids long. Trimming removed 6 bases from V and 4 bases from J; junction bases left unmatched: 4. The CDR3 loop reads CASRPGQGTEAFF. CDR3 DNA: TGTGCCAGCAGACCTGGACAGGGCACTGAAGCTTTCTTT. Together with reference TRBV28 and TRBJ1-1, the CDR3 gives the full variable domain: DVKVTQSSRYLVKRTGEKVFLECVQDMDHENMFWYRQDPGLGLRLIYFSYDVKMKEKGDIPEGYSVSREKKERFSLILESASTNQTSMYLCASRPGQGTEAFFGQGTRLTVV.

This clone has a handful of counts. Compared with germline, one end of the junction differs, possibly owing to a read error. This chain connects TRBV30 to TRBJ1-1, with 7 bases lining up with TRBD1. The CDR3 totals 12 residues. Per the germline V gene, CDR1 is GTSNPN and CDR2 is SVGIG (reference sequence). In nucleotides, the CDR3 is TGTGCCCGGAGGACAGGCGACACTGAAGCTTTCTTT. Its protein is CARRTGDTEAFF.

The chain has TRBV19 and TRBJ2-1, with D tentatively TRBD1 (6 bases). Germline V CDR1 and CDR2: LNHDA, SQIVND (reference sequence). This CDR3 has 15 amino acids. V was shortened by 4 bases and J by 8 bases, with 18 bases between the two germline ends. The CDR3 DNA reads as TGTGCCAGTAGTACAGGCAGGGGCCGCAGGGATGAGCAGTTCTTC. Its protein is CASSTGRGRRDEQFF.

The genes are TRBV4-3 and TRBJ2-3, with 12 bases lining up with TRBD2. V shed 3 bases, J shed 5 bases, and the junction held 6 bases outside the gene matches. CDR1 and CDR2 (germline): LGHNA, YSLEER. The CDR3 sequence is 16 residues long. CDR3 in amino acids: CASSQGASGGVDTQYF. The CDR3 nucleotides read TGCGCCAGCAGCCAGGGGGCTAGCGGGGGGGTAGATACGCAGTATTTT.

This clone was counted once. The chain combines TRBV11-1 with TRBJ2-7; D tentatively fits TRBD1 or TRBD2 (5 bases each). The germline V and J ends were trimmed by 5 bases and 3 bases, with 20 bases remaining between them. This CDR3 contains 16 residues. Germline CDR1 and CDR2: SGHAT and FQDESV (reference sequence). The chain's CDR3 is CASSGAGPRGDYEQYV. The CDR3 nucleotides are TGTGCCAGCAGCGGGGCCGGGCCCCGAGGGGACTACGAGCAGTACGTC.

This clone was counted between two and nine times. The chain uses TRBV5-4 and TRBJ1-1; D is undetermined. The length of the CDR3 is 12 residues. The ends were cut back, 1 base at V and 7 bases at J, with 8 bases in the middle. Germline lookup yields CDR1 SGHNT and CDR2 YYREEE (reference sequence). The CDR3 region is CASSLYSVEAFF. The CDR3 bases are TGTGCCAGCAGCTTGTATAGTGTTGAAGCTTTCTTT. Filled out from reference TRBV5-4 and TRBJ1-1, the complete variable domain reads ETGVTQSPTHLIKTRGQQVTLRCSSQSGHNTVSWYQQALGQGPQFIFQYYREEENGRGNFPPRFSGLQFPNYSSELNVNALELDDSALYLCASSLYSVEAFFGQGTRLTVV.

The chain joins TRBV10-3 to TRBJ2-7; D unclear. Trimming pared 0 bases from V and 4 bases from J, leaving 7 bases between. The CDR3 loop spans 13 amino acids. Germline CDR1 reads ENHRY; CDR2 reads SYGVKD. CDR3 loop: CAISESIAYEQYF. CDR3 DNA sequence: TGTGCCATCAGTGAGTCTATCGCGTACGAGCAGTACTTC.

The sample holds one count of this clone. The DNA is left out, because the CDR3 cannot be placed on it with certainty; the CDR3 is given as TCRdb lists it. The V and J genes are TRBV6-1 and TRBJ1-5. Germline-derived CDR1 and CDR2 are MNHNS and SASEGT. Counting both end residues, the CDR3 totals 15 amino acids. The CDR3 region is CASLGMGGGNQPQHF.